Presented here are 3 T cell receptor beta chains from one specimen sequenced in a study of response to subunit inactivated influenza vaccine. TCRdb fed the RT-PCR reads into MiXCR, producing one record per CDR3 protein. The sample carries 550,000 to 650,000 distinct CDR3 sequences, 12% recorded once. The sample was PBMCs from blood, taken on the day of vaccination. The origin of the receptors is a man aged 45-65 years who received an inactivated influenza vaccine.

This chain joins TRBV4-1 and TRBJ2-6; 9 bases line up with TRBD2. Losses at the gene ends were 4 bases for V and 0 bases for J; bases not matched to a gene: 10. The CDR3 totals 19 residues. Looked up from germline, CDR1 is MGHRA and CDR2 is YSYEKL. The CDR3 region has the DNA TGCGCCAGCAGCCGAGCTGTAGCGGGGGCACGCTCTGGGGCCAACGTCCTGACTTTC. Its protein is CASSRAVAGARSGANVLTF.

This clonotype appeared a few times. The chain has TRBV20-1 and TRBJ2-1; either TRBD1 or TRBD2 may supply D (5 bases each). The V end was cut by 0 bases, the J end by 10 bases, with 13 bases between. The CDR3 spans 13 residues. Germline V lookup: CDR1 DFQATT, CDR2 SNEGSKA (reference sequence). The CDR3: CSARDPLGTEQFF. Written as DNA, the CDR3 is TGCAGTGCTAGAGATCCGTTGGGGACCGAGCAGTTCTTC.

The table lists this clonotype with a few counts. The chain has TRBV7-2 and TRBJ2-1; D might be TRBD1 (5 bases). Between the trimmed V and J ends, which lost 2 bases and 6 bases, there was a span of 8 bases. The germline CDR1 and CDR2 sequences are SGHTA and FQGNSA. The CDR3 extends over 13 amino acids. CDR3 coding DNA: TGTGCCAGCAGCTTATTTCAGGGCAATGAGCAGTTCTTC. As protein: CASSLFQGNEQFF.